The TCR beta chain described here comes from a study of identical twins. Study-wide points: While abundant cord blood beta clonotypes carried fewer insertions, memory repertoires showed no such pattern. Conclusions were based on cross-sectional statistical analysis, without following the same donors. Excess low generation probability was seen in twin-shared out-of-frame alpha sequences.

This clonotype was counted between two and nine times. The antigen remains undetermined. With V trimmed by 5 bases and J by 7 bases, 6 bases remained unmatched. Per the germline V gene, CDR1 is SEHNR and CDR2 is FQNEAQ (reference sequence). This CDR3 spans 15 amino acids. Template switching, a step in the protocol, added a universal primer site, and cDNA carried unique molecular identifiers. Using its own MiXCR run on the 5' RACE reads, TCRdb lists one record per CDR3 protein. Here the sample spans hundreds of thousands of distinct CDR3 sequences, 12% being singletons. Separately, the same data were catalogued under a study of yellow fever vaccine responses in identical twins.

Sequenced: PBMCs. The chain couples TRBV7-9 to TRBJ2-2; 11 bases are shared with TRBD1. The clonotype was recovered from a woman aged 18 to 35 in good health. The DNA of the CDR3 is TGTGCCAGCAGCCTCCGGGACAGGGGGTTCGGGGAGCTGTTTTTT. Its protein is CASSLRDRGFGELFF.